Shown below are 16 T cell receptor beta chains from a single sample sequenced in a study of cytomegalovirus exposure and HLA in healthy donors. With 60 Vbeta and 13 Jbeta primers, the PCR was carried out. Sequenced by immunoSEQ multiplex PCR; TCRdb stores in-frame clones only, minus some. The profile shows around 150,000 clones, about 80% of them singletons. Sequencing input: PBMCs. These receptor sequences come from a man in his thirties or forties in good health.

As DNA, the CDR3 is TGTGCCAGCAGCCCCACCCGGTGGACAGATACGCAGTATTTT. This encodes CASSPTRWTDTQYF. The genes are TRBV9 and TRBJ2-3, with D uncertain. CDR1 and CDR2 from the germline V gene are SGDLS and YYNGEE. The CDR3 contains 14 residues. V shed 4 bases and J shed 3 bases, with 12 bases lying between them.

The chain employs TRBV30 and TRBJ2-5; TRBD1 matches 7 bases. The germline CDR1 and CDR2 sequences are GTSNPN and SVGIG (reference sequence). The CDR3 length is 16 residues. V lost 1 base and J lost 2; bases outside the gene matches: 10. CDR3 sequence: CAWSEGAWALQETQYF. CDR3 coding DNA: TGTGCCTGGAGTGAGGGGGCATGGGCTCTGCAAGAGACCCAGTACTTC. The full variable domain, with the rest looked up from reference TRBV30 and TRBJ2-5, is SQTIHQWPATLVQPVGSPLSLECTVEGTSNPNLYWYRQAAGRGLQLLFYSVGIGQISSEVPQNLSASRPQDRQFILSSKKLLLSDSGFYLCAWSEGAWALQETQYFGPGTRLLVL.

The CDR3 loop is CASSRTSGNTGELFF. The CDR3 nucleotides are TGCGCCAGCAGTCGGACTAGCGGGAACACCGGGGAGCTGTTTTTT. The rearrangement links TRBV5-1 to TRBJ2-2; 10 nucleotides align to TRBD2. Germline CDR1 and CDR2: SGHRS and YFSETQ. The junction had 2 bases not matched to a gene; V was cut back by 5 bases and J by 1 base. The CDR3 extends over 15 amino acids.

The chain links TRBV28 to TRBJ2-2; tentatively, D is TRBD2 (6 bases). V was trimmed by 4 bases and J by 3 bases, leaving 12 bases between them. The germline CDR1 and CDR2 sequences are MDHEN and SYDVKM. This CDR3 comprises 15 residues. The CDR3 here is CASSYSGTHTGELFF. In DNA form, the CDR3 reads TGTGCCAGCAGTTACTCCGGGACTCACACCGGGGAGCTGTTTTTT.

The chain has TRBV29-1 and TRBJ2-3, with D perhaps matching TRBD2 (6 bases). The CDR3 has 15 residues. V gave up 1 base and J gave up 0 bases, with 11 bases separating them. Germline assignment: CDR1 SQVTM and CDR2 ANQGSEA. The CDR3 coding sequence is TGCAGCGTTGAAGGTAGCGGAGGAAGCACAGATACGCAGTATTTT. Protein: CSVEGSGGSTDTQYF.

This clone was seen more than once but under ten times. The genes are TRBV4-1 and TRBJ2-3; 9 bases match TRBD1. Trimming at V came to 3 bases and at J to 6 bases, leaving 13 bases not matched to a gene. The CDR3 totals 17 residues. CDR1 is MGHRA and CDR2 is YSYEKL in the germline V gene. The CDR3: CASSQGTGTGFRDTQYF. The DNA for the CDR3 is TGCGCCAGCAGCCAGGGGACCGGGACAGGGTTTAGGGATACGCAGTATTTT.

The CDR3 DNA reads as TGTGCCAGTAGGGCTAGGGGTCAGCCCCAGCATTTT. It codes for CASRARGQPQHF. J is TRBJ1-5 and V is TRBV19, with TRBD1 as a possible D gene (5 bases). V dropped 6 bases and J dropped 6 bases, with 9 bases sitting between them. The CDR3 is made up of 12 amino acids. Per germline, CDR1 LNHDA and CDR2 SQIVND (reference sequence). Based on the CDR3 plus reference TRBV19 and TRBJ1-5, the full variable domain is DGGITQSPKYLFRKEGQNVTLSCEQNLNHDAMYWYRQDPGQGLRLIYYSQIVNDFQKGDIAEGYSVSREKKESFPLTVTSAQKNPTAFYLCASRARGQPQHFGDGTRLSIL.

This clone appeared a few times. The V call is TRBV10-2, the J call TRBJ2-2; the match to TRBD1 covers 11 bases. The CDR3 has 16 amino acids. The V gene's germline CDR1 is WSHSY and CDR2 SAAADI. Unmatched junction bases numbered 12, after V lost 8 bases and J lost 7 bases. Here the CDR3 DNA reads TGCGCCAGCGTATCCGGGACAGGGGGTTTAAACGGGGAGCTGTTTTTT. Translated, it gives CASVSGTGGLNGELFF.

The rearrangement uses TRBV25-1 and TRBJ2-2; weak D call: TRBD2 (6 bases). The length of the CDR3 is 15 residues. The V gene lost 4 bases and the J gene lost 7 bases, with 16 bases spanning the gap. The V gene's germline CDR1 is MGHDK and CDR2 SYGVNS. CDR3 in DNA: TGTGCCAGCAGTGCTCTTGGGGGGTTTGGCGGGGAGCTGTTTTTT. Translated, it gives CASSALGGFGGELFF.

With respect to this clone: A junction end diverges from the germline sequence, so it may reflect a read error. The chain couples TRBV6-5 to TRBJ1-2; 11 nucleotides agree with TRBD1. This CDR3 spans 15 amino acids. CDR1 is MNHEY and CDR2 is SVGAGI in the germline V gene. The CDR3 sequence: CASSYSRDRGGGYTF. CDR3 nucleotides: TGTGCCAGCAGCTACTCTAGGGACAGGGGGGGCGGCTACACCTTC.

The chain couples TRBV5-1 to TRBJ2-1; 11 nucleotides line up with TRBD2. Germline V gene lookup returns CDR1 SGHRS and CDR2 YFSETQ. With V trimmed by 4 bases and J by 3 bases, 3 bases remained unmatched. The CDR3 consists of 15 residues. The CDR3 region is CASSPGLADYNEQFF. DNA for the CDR3: TGCGCCAGCAGCCCGGGACTAGCGGACTACAATGAGCAGTTCTTC.

The CDR3 DNA is TGTGCCACCCACAGACTAGCGGTTATCTACGAGCAGTACTTC. It is translated as CATHRLAVIYEQYF. This sequence joins TRBV6-1 and TRBJ2-7; 9 bases are a match to TRBD2. With 10 bases clipped from V and 3 bases from J, the junction kept 10 bases outside the gene matches. Germline V CDR1 and CDR2: MNHNS, SASEGT. The CDR3 totals 14 residues.

The genes are TRBV4-1 and TRBJ2-1; weak D call: TRBD1 (6 bases). Germline CDR1 reads MGHRA; CDR2 reads YSYEKL. Deletions cut 1 base from V and 8 bases from J, with 18 bases between. This CDR3 is 16 amino acids long. The CDR3 DNA sequence: TGCGCCAGCAGCCAAGGTGGCCAGGGGATTAGTCATGAGCAGTTCTTC. Translation gives CASSQGGQGISHEQFF.

The chain combines TRBV30 with TRBJ2-7; maybe TRBD1 (6 bases). The CDR3 has 14 residues. Trimming shortened V by 2 bases and J by 3 bases, and 14 bases separated the two germline ends. CDR1 is GTSNPN and CDR2 is SVGIG in the germline V gene (reference sequence). CDR3 bases: TGTGCCTGGAGTTTAGCAGGGGCCGGCTACGAGCAGTACTTC. This encodes CAWSLAGAGYEQYF.

This chain uses TRBV19 with TRBJ1-2; 7 nucleotides line up with TRBD1. This CDR3 spans 17 amino acids. J was trimmed by 4 bases and V by 6 bases; bases with no gene match: 17. The germline V gene encodes CDR1 LNHDA and CDR2 SQIVND (reference sequence). The CDR3 bases are TGTGCCAGTAGCCGATGGGGGCGACAGGGTCTGACCTATGGCTACACCTTC. Amino acid sequence: CASSRWGRQGLTYGYTF.

The V and J genes are TRBV6-5 and TRBJ1-1, with D unclear. The CDR3 length is 13 residues. CDR1 and CDR2 (germline): MNHEY, SVGAGI. V was trimmed by 2 bases and J by 5 bases, leaving 9 bases between them. This CDR3 reads CASSYGLTTEAFF. The CDR3 DNA follows: TGTGCCAGCAGTTACGGACTGACTACTGAAGCTTTCTTT.